Listed here are 14 T cell receptor beta chains from one sample, sequenced in a study of cytomegalovirus exposure and HLA in healthy donors. PCR used 60 Vbeta primers and 13 Jbeta primers. Profiled with immunoSEQ multiplex PCR; TCRdb holds only in-frame clones, not every one. The table has fewer than 200,000 clones, approximately 78% seen once. The sample comprised PBMCs. These receptors were taken from a girl aged 2 to 9 in good health and CMV-seropositive.

The chain employs TRBV27 and TRBJ2-7; the D gene is possibly TRBD2 (6 bases). Germline V lookup: CDR1 MNHEY, CDR2 SMNVEV (reference sequence). V lost 11 bases and J lost 0, with 17 bases in between. The CDR3 consists of 14 residues. Written as DNA, the CDR3 is TGTGCCCCTAATCCGCGGGGCTTCTCCTACGAGCAGTACTTC. Amino acid sequence: CAPNPRGFSYEQYF.

This clone was seen once. V gene TRBV5-1 combines with J gene TRBJ2-1; 16 nucleotides agree with TRBD2. The ends lost 3 bases at V and 3 bases at J; junction bases unmatched: 9. The CDR3 has 19 amino acids. Germline CDR1 is SGHRS and CDR2 is YFSETQ. The CDR3 reads CASSWGTSGRAFLYNEQFF. The DNA of the CDR3 is TGCGCCAGCAGCTGGGGGACTAGCGGGAGGGCCTTTCTCTACAATGAGCAGTTCTTC.

The rearrangement uses TRBV5-4 and TRBJ2-1; D is uncertain. The V and J ends lost 3 bases and 6 bases respectively, with 10 bases between them. CDR1 is SGHNT and CDR2 is YYREEE in the germline V gene (reference sequence). This CDR3 region has 13 residues. CDR3 nucleotide sequence: TGTGCCAGCAGCTCGCCCGCAGGCAATGAGCAGTTCTTC. Protein: CASSSPAGNEQFF. Using reference TRBV5-4 and TRBJ2-1 for the parts outside the CDR3, the full variable domain is ETGVTQSPTHLIKTRGQQVTLRCSSQSGHNTVSWYQQALGQGPQFIFQYYREEENGRGNFPPRFSGLQFPNYSSELNVNALELDDSALYLCASSSPAGNEQFFGPGTRLTVL.

J is TRBJ2-6 and V is TRBV9, with D possibly matching TRBD1 (6 bases). Germline CDR1 reads SGDLS; CDR2 reads YYNGEE. This CDR3 is built from 16 residues. The V end lost 3 bases, the J end lost 2 bases, and 12 bases lay between the germline ends. CDR3 region: CASSAHRATGANVLTF. The CDR3 region has the DNA TGTGCCAGCAGCGCGCACAGGGCTACTGGGGCCAACGTCCTGACTTTC.

The chain recombines TRBV5-3 with TRBJ1-2; D not certain. TRBV5-3 is an ORF for which the function is uncertain. This CDR3 is built from 13 residues. V was trimmed by 6 bases and J by 2 bases, leaving 11 bases between them. This CDR3 is CARTRPVNYGYTF. The CDR3 coding sequence is TGTGCCAGAACCAGGCCAGTCAACTATGGCTACACCTTC.

The CDR3 DNA follows: TGTGCCAGCAGGAGGACTAGCGGGTATCAAGAGACCCAGTACTTC. Amino acids: CASRRTSGYQETQYF. V and J are TRBV2 and TRBJ2-5, with TRBD2 identical over 11 bases. V trimming: 6 bases; J trimming: 2 bases; junction bases outside the gene matches: 5. The CDR3 has 15 amino acids. Germline assignment: CDR1 SNHLY and CDR2 FYNNEI.

V and J are TRBV27 and TRBJ1-5, with 8 bases that match TRBD1. V shed 7 bases and J 2 bases; nucleotides not matched to a gene: 1. This CDR3 region has 13 residues. Per germline, CDR1 MNHEY and CDR2 SMNVEV (reference sequence). The CDR3 protein is CASTTGGNQPQHF. CDR3 bases: TGTGCCAGCACGACAGGGGGCAATCAGCCCCAGCATTTT.

This clone was found once. The same CDR3 can be traced to other DNA sequences in this sample. V gene TRBV6-1 combines with J gene TRBJ2-7; possibly TRBD1 for D (5 bases). CDR3 length equals 13 residues. Germline assignment: CDR1 MNHNS and CDR2 SASEGT. V lost 6 bases and J lost 0, with 9 bases in between. For the CDR3, the DNA is TGTGCCAGCAGGGGGCAGAGCTCCTACGAGCAGTACTTC. This encodes CASRGQSSYEQYF.

Note on this clone: The sample has other DNA sequences that encode this CDR3 too. J is TRBJ2-3 and V is TRBV6-4; 8 nucleotides align to TRBD2. The V and J ends lost 0 bases and 4 bases, in that order; junction bases with no gene match: 3. This CDR3 is built from 15 residues. CDR1 and CDR2 from the germline V gene are MRHNA and SNTAGT. CDR3: CASSDSAGGADTQYF. Written as DNA, the CDR3 is TGTGCCAGCAGTGACTCCGCGGGAGGTGCAGATACGCAGTATTTT.

This clone was seen more than once but under ten times. V gene TRBV6-1 combines with J gene TRBJ1-4, with D tentatively TRBD1 (6 bases). The CDR3 sequence is 16 residues long. Trimming took off 2 bases at V and 7 bases at J, with 17 bases between the two ends. Per germline, CDR1 MNHNS and CDR2 SASEGT. Written as DNA, the CDR3 is TGTGCCAGCAGTGAAATTGCAGGGAGGGGGGCTGAAAAACTGTTTTTT. Its protein product is CASSEIAGRGAEKLFF.

V is TRBV27 and J is TRBJ2-4, with a possible D match to TRBD2 (6 bases). V gave up 5 bases and J gave up 5 bases, with 10 bases separating them. The CDR3 totals 13 residues. From germline, CDR1 is MNHEY and CDR2 SMNVEV (reference sequence). For the CDR3, the DNA is TGTGCCAGCAGTCGACTAGGGGAAAACATTCAGTACTTC. Protein product: CASSRLGENIQYF.

This chain links TRBV29-1 with TRBJ2-4, with TRBD2 identical over 8 bases. Germline V CDR1 and CDR2: SQVTM, ANQGSEA. Trimming cost V 3 bases and J 2 bases; bases outside gene matches: 12. This CDR3 has 17 amino acids. In DNA, the CDR3 is TGCAGCGTTGACGGCGCTTTCGCGGGAGGATCCAAAAACATTCAGTACTTC. Translated, it gives CSVDGAFAGGSKNIQYF.

The genes are TRBV6-4 and TRBJ2-1; D unresolved. Germline V gives CDR1 MRHNA, CDR2 SNTAGT. The V and J ends lost 5 bases and 8 bases respectively, with 13 bases between them. The CDR3 has 13 amino acids. Here the CDR3 DNA reads TGTGCCAGCAGTTCTAGACCCCAACATGAGCAGTTCTTC. Translated, it gives CASSSRPQHEQFF.

The CDR3 here is CASSVDPAWSSYEQYF. In DNA form, the CDR3 reads TGTGCCAGCAGTGTAGACCCAGCGTGGAGCTCCTACGAGCAGTACTTC. The J gene is TRBJ2-7, the V gene TRBV2, with D unresolved. Germline V gene data show CDR1 as SNHLY and CDR2 as FYNNEI. V was pared by 4 bases and J by 0 bases, with 16 bases between. This CDR3 has 16 amino acids.